These T cell receptor beta chains were read from a single sample in a study of Graves' ophthalmopathy and Graves' hyperthyroidism. Each CDR3 protein gets one entry after TCRdb re-called the multiplex PCR reads with MiXCR. The sample contains 170,000 or so distinct CDR3 sequences, roughly two fifths of which appear only once. The specimen was peripheral blood. The receptors come from a man under 40 with Graves' ophthalmopathy. Each CDR3 is given with its conserved first and last residue. D genes are given only for firm matches. Where a row states a size, it is once, few, many or the class of an expanded clone; other rows omit it.

d_gene: TRBD1; abundance: many; v_gene: TRBV6-5; j_gene: TRBJ2-5; CDR3aa: CASSYSTGGARETQYF; CDR3nt: TGTGCCAGCAGTTACTCGACAGGGGGAGCCCGAGAGACCCAGTACTTC
d_gene: TRBD1; abundance: many; v_gene: TRBV7-2; j_gene: TRBJ1-6; CDR3aa: CASSLDRGLGNSPLHF; CDR3nt: TGTGCCAGCAGCTTAGACAGGGGTCTAGGTAATTCACCCCTCCACTTT
d_gene: TRBD2; abundance: once; v_gene: TRBV4-3; j_gene: TRBJ2-5; CDR3aa: CASSQDRLAGGASQETQYF; CDR3nt: TGCGCCAGCAGCCAAGATAGGCTAGCGGGAGGGGCCTCCCAAGAGACCCAGTACTTC
d_gene: TRBD1; abundance: .; v_gene: TRBV7-2; j_gene: TRBJ1-1; CDR3aa: CASSSGTGDEAFF; CDR3nt: TGTGCCAGCAGCTCCGGGACAGGGGACGAGGCTTTCTTT
d_gene: .; abundance: .; v_gene: TRBV12-3/TRBV12-4; j_gene: TRBJ1-1; CDR3aa: CASSPRSNEAFF; CDR3nt: TGTGCCAGCAGTCCTAGGTCGAATGAAGCTTTCTTT
d_gene: TRBD1; abundance: few; v_gene: TRBV7-2; j_gene: TRBJ2-7; CDR3aa: CASLGQGLPYEQYF; CDR3nt: TGTGCCAGCTTAGGACAGGGCCTTCCCTACGAGCAGTACTTC
d_gene: .; abundance: .; v_gene: TRBV29-1; j_gene: TRBJ1-1; CDR3aa: CSVAGRANPEAFF; CDR3nt: TGCAGCGTTGCGGGCAGGGCGAATCCTGAAGCTTTCTTT
d_gene: .; abundance: many; v_gene: TRBV3-1; j_gene: TRBJ2-2; CDR3aa: CASSRTDANTGELFF; CDR3nt: TGTGCCAGCAGCCGGACAGACGCGAACACCGGGGAGCTGTTTTTT
d_gene: .; abundance: many; v_gene: TRBV12-3/TRBV12-4; j_gene: TRBJ1-6; CDR3aa: CASSFSREVKNSPLHF; CDR3nt: TGTGCCAGCAGTTTCTCGAGGGAGGTGAAGAATTCACCCCTCCACTTT
d_gene: TRBD1; abundance: many; v_gene: TRBV27; j_gene: TRBJ2-7; CDR3aa: CASSSTTGTGGEQYF; CDR3nt: TGTGCCAGCAGTTCGACAACCGGGACAGGGGGTGAGCAGTACTTC
d_gene: .; abundance: many; v_gene: TRBV29-1; j_gene: TRBJ1-1; CDR3aa: CSVDQGFNTEAFF; CDR3nt: TGCAGCGTTGATCAGGGATTCAACACTGAAGCTTTCTTT
d_gene: .; abundance: .; v_gene: TRBV6-1; j_gene: TRBJ1-5; CDR3aa: CASSPGLIGPQHF; CDR3nt: TGTGCCAGCAGTCCGGGCCTTATCGGACCCCAGCATTTT
d_gene: TRBD1; abundance: many; v_gene: TRBV4-3; j_gene: TRBJ1-2; CDR3aa: CASSQETGTLYGYTF; CDR3nt: TGCGCCAGCAGCCAAGAGACAGGGACTCTCTATGGCTACACCTTC
d_gene: .; abundance: many; v_gene: TRBV28; j_gene: TRBJ1-2; CDR3aa: CASSLGDGQSYGYTF; CDR3nt: TGTGCCAGCAGTTTGGGAGACGGACAGAGCTATGGCTACACCTTC
d_gene: .; abundance: .; v_gene: TRBV7-2; j_gene: TRBJ2-5; CDR3aa: CASSLGGVEETQYF; CDR3nt: TGTGCCAGCAGCCTAGGGGGAGTGGAGGAGACCCAGTACTTC
d_gene: TRBD1; abundance: many; v_gene: TRBV7-2; j_gene: TRBJ1-2; CDR3aa: CASSLSRGRNYGYTF; CDR3nt: TGTGCCAGCAGCTTAAGTAGGGGGCGGAACTATGGCTACACCTTC
d_gene: TRBD1; abundance: many; v_gene: TRBV28; j_gene: TRBJ1-1; CDR3aa: CASSLRQGKRTEAFF; CDR3nt: TGTGCCAGCAGTTTGAGACAGGGGAAAAGAACTGAAGCTTTCTTT
d_gene: TRBD1; abundance: few; v_gene: TRBV7-2; j_gene: TRBJ2-5; CDR3aa: CASSSLTGESETQYF; CDR3nt: TGTGCCAGCAGCTCCCTCACAGGGGAAAGCGAGACCCAGTACTTC
d_gene: TRBD1; abundance: once; v_gene: TRBV28; j_gene: TRBJ1-1; CDR3aa: CASSPPDRDHTEAFF; CDR3nt: TGTGCCAGCAGTCCTCCGGACAGGGATCACACTGAAGCTTTCTTT
d_gene: .; abundance: few; v_gene: TRBV30; j_gene: TRBJ2-5; CDR3aa: CAWSRPSGETQYF; CDR3nt: TGTGCCTGGAGTAGGCCCAGTGGAGAGACCCAGTACTTC
d_gene: .; abundance: .; v_gene: TRBV11-2; j_gene: TRBJ1-2; CDR3aa: CASSVGGANRRYGYTF; CDR3nt: TGTGCCAGCAGCGTCGGGGGGGCGAACAGACGTTATGGCTACACCTTC
d_gene: .; abundance: many; v_gene: TRBV28; j_gene: TRBJ1-1; CDR3aa: CASSDRRTEAFF; CDR3nt: TGTGCCAGCAGCGACAGGCGGACTGAAGCTTTCTTT
d_gene: TRBD1; abundance: many; v_gene: TRBV28; j_gene: TRBJ2-7; CDR3aa: CASSLDQGAYEQYF; CDR3nt: TGTGCCAGCAGTTTAGACCAGGGGGCCTACGAGCAGTACTTC
d_gene: TRBD1; abundance: many; v_gene: TRBV6-2/TRBV6-3; j_gene: TRBJ2-7; CDR3aa: CASRAGGGEQYF; CDR3nt: TGTGCCAGCAGAGCAGGGGGCGGCGAGCAGTACTTC
d_gene: .; abundance: many; v_gene: TRBV19; j_gene: TRBJ1-5; CDR3aa: CATAEGTWANQPQHF; CDR3nt: TGTGCCACCGCCGAAGGAACTTGGGCGAATCAGCCCCAGCATTTT
d_gene: TRBD1; abundance: .; v_gene: TRBV12-3/TRBV12-4; j_gene: TRBJ1-1; CDR3aa: CASSLMEKLSGTGRGTEAFF; CDR3nt: TGTGCCAGCAGTTTAATGGAAAAATTATCCGGGACAGGGAGAGGAACTGAAGCTTTCTTT
d_gene: .; abundance: many; v_gene: TRBV28; j_gene: TRBJ1-6; CDR3aa: CASKGTVNSPLHF; CDR3nt: TGTGCCAGCAAGGGAACCGTTAATTCACCCCTCCACTTT
d_gene: .; abundance: .; v_gene: TRBV20-1; j_gene: TRBJ2-7; CDR3aa: CSASPIRITYEQYF; CDR3nt: TGCAGTGCTAGTCCGATTCGGATCACCTACGAGCAGTACTTC
d_gene: .; abundance: .; v_gene: TRBV6-1; j_gene: TRBJ1-5; CDR3aa: CASSKSRVDQPQHF; CDR3nt: TGTGCCAGCAGTAAGTCCAGGGTAGATCAGCCCCAGCATTTT
d_gene: .; abundance: many; v_gene: TRBV2; j_gene: TRBJ1-2; CDR3aa: CASSEGGRAYGYTF; CDR3nt: TGTGCCAGCAGTGAAGGTGGCAGGGCCTATGGCTACACCTTC
d_gene: .; abundance: few; v_gene: TRBV6-2/TRBV6-3; j_gene: TRBJ1-1; CDR3aa: CASSPRVDAEAFF; CDR3nt: TGTGCCAGCAGTCCCCGGGTAGATGCTGAAGCTTTCTTT
d_gene: .; abundance: .; v_gene: TRBV6-1; j_gene: TRBJ1-6; CDR3aa: CASSEGVHSPLHF; CDR3nt: TGTGCCAGCAGTGAAGGGGTCCACTCACCCCTCCACTTT
d_gene: .; abundance: many; v_gene: TRBV28; j_gene: TRBJ1-2; CDR3aa: CASSLVAQLGYTF; CDR3nt: TGTGCCAGCAGTTTAGTTGCACAGCTTGGCTACACCTTC
d_gene: .; abundance: many; v_gene: TRBV7-2; j_gene: TRBJ2-5; CDR3aa: CASSLAGWGETQYF; CDR3nt: TGTGCCAGCAGCTTAGCGGGCTGGGGGGAGACCCAGTACTTC
d_gene: .; abundance: many; v_gene: TRBV30; j_gene: TRBJ2-7; CDR3aa: CAWTSSSYEQYF; CDR3nt: TGTGCCTGGACCAGCAGTTCCTACGAGCAGTACTTC
d_gene: TRBD1; abundance: many; v_gene: TRBV28; j_gene: TRBJ2-2; CDR3aa: CASSLKTGRLFF; CDR3nt: TGTGCCAGCAGTTTAAAGACAGGGAGGCTGTTTTTT
d_gene: .; abundance: .; v_gene: TRBV9; j_gene: TRBJ1-5; CDR3aa: CASSVDGSNQPQHF; CDR3nt: TGTGCCAGCAGCGTAGATGGGAGCAATCAGCCCCAGCATTTT
d_gene: .; abundance: many; v_gene: TRBV30; j_gene: TRBJ1-1; CDR3aa: CAWSVFGGMNTEAFF; CDR3nt: TGTGCCTGGAGTGTATTCGGGGGCATGAACACTGAAGCTTTCTTT
d_gene: .; abundance: many; v_gene: TRBV12-3/TRBV12-4; j_gene: TRBJ2-7; CDR3aa: CASRSEYFSSYEQYF; CDR3nt: TGTGCCAGCAGGTCGGAGTACTTTAGCTCCTACGAGCAGTACTTC
d_gene: .; abundance: .; v_gene: TRBV27; j_gene: TRBJ2-6; CDR3aa: CASRSGRANVLTF; CDR3nt: TGTGCCAGCAGGTCCGGTAGGGCCAACGTCCTGACTTTC
d_gene: TRBD1; abundance: many; v_gene: TRBV7-2; j_gene: TRBJ2-7; CDR3aa: CASSYPGQSSYEQYF; CDR3nt: TGTGCCAGCAGCTATCCGGGACAGAGCTCCTACGAGCAGTACTTC
d_gene: TRBD2; abundance: many; v_gene: TRBV18; j_gene: TRBJ2-7; CDR3aa: CASSPKTSGVSYEQYF; CDR3nt: TGTGCCAGCTCACCCAAGACTAGCGGAGTCTCCTACGAGCAGTACTTC
d_gene: .; abundance: .; v_gene: TRBV7-2; j_gene: TRBJ2-5; CDR3aa: CASSEFGGAETQYF; CDR3nt: TGTGCCAGCAGCGAATTTGGGGGGGCAGAGACCCAGTACTTC
d_gene: .; abundance: many; v_gene: TRBV6-2/TRBV6-3; j_gene: TRBJ2-7; CDR3aa: CASKVTYEQYF; CDR3nt: TGTGCCAGCAAGGTGACCTACGAGCAGTACTTC
d_gene: .; abundance: .; v_gene: TRBV7-9; j_gene: TRBJ1-1; CDR3aa: CATGDRPSEAFF; CDR3nt: TGTGCCACCGGTGACCGGCCCTCCGAAGCTTTCTTT
d_gene: TRBD1; abundance: many; v_gene: TRBV29-1; j_gene: TRBJ1-5; CDR3aa: CSGGDRNQPQHF; CDR3nt: TGCAGCGGGGGGGACAGAAATCAGCCCCAGCATTTT
d_gene: .; abundance: .; v_gene: TRBV2; j_gene: TRBJ1-2; CDR3aa: CASSEEALDYGYTF; CDR3nt: TGTGCCAGCAGTGAAGAGGCACTAGACTATGGCTACACCTTC
d_gene: TRBD2; abundance: many; v_gene: TRBV28; j_gene: TRBJ2-2; CDR3aa: CASSPHSGVNTGELFF; CDR3nt: TGTGCCAGCAGTCCTCACAGCGGGGTAAACACCGGGGAGCTGTTTTTT
d_gene: TRBD1; abundance: once; v_gene: TRBV4-1; j_gene: TRBJ2-7; CDR3aa: CASSQVQGAPEQYF; CDR3nt: TGCGCCAGCAGCCAAGTCCAGGGGGCGCCTGAGCAGTACTTC
d_gene: .; abundance: many; v_gene: TRBV20-1; j_gene: TRBJ1-1; CDR3aa: CSARDGEGKNTEAFF; CDR3nt: TGCAGTGCTAGAGATGGGGAGGGGAAGAACACTGAAGCTTTCTTT
d_gene: TRBD1; abundance: many; v_gene: TRBV6-2/TRBV6-3; j_gene: TRBJ1-2; CDR3aa: CASSYSWQGADGYTF; CDR3nt: TGTGCCAGCAGTTACTCCTGGCAGGGGGCTGATGGCTACACCTTC
d_gene: .; abundance: .; v_gene: TRBV6-1; j_gene: TRBJ1-2; CDR3aa: CASCENPSDYGYTF; CDR3nt: TGTGCCAGCTGTGAGAACCCGTCGGACTATGGCTACACCTTC
d_gene: .; abundance: .; v_gene: TRBV6-2/TRBV6-3; j_gene: TRBJ2-7; CDR3aa: CASKGSAVAVDEQYF; CDR3nt: TGTGCCAGCAAGGGGTCGGCAGTCGCGGTCGACGAGCAGTACTTC